The rows below give T cell receptor beta chains drawn from one sample of a study of shared clonotypes between healthy human individuals. The method was immunoSEQ multiplex PCR; TCRdb's version includes in-frame clones alone and lacks a portion of them. In the table there are roughly 2.1 million clones, around 93% of which are singletons. Material for sequencing was naive CD8+ T cells from PBMCs. The receptors here all came from a man aged 18 to 35 in good health. Some clones in this sample may be carry-over from other donors' samples. Each CDR3 is given with its conserved first and last residue. A D gene is named only where the DNA matches it firmly. A clone size is listed for some rows: how often the clone was seen (once, few, many), or a class if it is expanded.

j_gene | abundance | v_gene | d_gene | len | CDR3nt | CDR3aa
TRBJ2-2 | - | TRBV14 | TRBD2 | 20 | TGTGCCAGCAGCCAAGTAACGGGGCCTCTCGGGAGGATCAACACCGGGGAGCTGTTTTTT | CASSQVTGPLGRINTGELFF
TRBJ2-7 | - | TRBV19 | - | 12 | TGTGCCAGTAGTGGACATCTCTACGAGCAGTACTTC | CASSGHLYEQYF
TRBJ2-5 | once | TRBV6-4 | - | 14 | TGTGCCAGCAGTGACTCACCGGGGGCAGAGACCCAGTACTTC | CASSDSPGAETQYF
TRBJ1-5 | - | TRBV7-9 | - | 12 | TGTGCCAGCAGCGAACAGGGTAAGCCCCAGCATTTT | CASSEQGKPQHF
TRBJ2-7 | - | TRBV7-9 | - | 12 | TGTGCCAGCAGCCTCGCGGCCTACGAGCAGTACTTC | CASSLAAYEQYF
TRBJ1-1 | - | TRBV9 | TRBD1 | 16 | TGTGCCAGCAGCGTAGATACAGGGGGCCGGGGCACTGAAGCTTTCTTT | CASSVDTGGRGTEAFF
TRBJ1-1 | - | TRBV28 | - | 13 | TGTGCCAGCAGTTTAGTACAGAACACTGAAGCTTTCTTT | CASSLVQNTEAFF
TRBJ1-2 | - | TRBV27 | - | 16 | TGTGCCAGCAGTTTATCGAGTGGGGAATGGGACTATGGCTACACCTTC | CASSLSSGEWDYGYTF
TRBJ2-1 | - | TRBV5-1 | TRBD2 | 15 | TGCGCCAGCAGCTTGGCCGGGAGGGAGGACAATGAGCAGTTCTTC | CASSLAGREDNEQFF
TRBJ1-1 | - | TRBV15 | TRBD1 | 17 | TGTGCCACCAGCAGTGATGGTGAGGGGACAGACAACACTGAAGCTTTCTTT | CATSSDGEGTDNTEAFF
TRBJ2-1 | - | TRBV5-8 | - | 16 | TGTGCCAGCAGCTTTAGGGGAGGCGCTTCCTACAATGAGCAGTTCTTC | CASSFRGGASYNEQFF
TRBJ2-7 | - | TRBV6-5 | TRBD2 | 14 | TGTGCCAGCAGTCAGCTAGCGGGGGGCTACGAGCAGTACTTC | CASSQLAGGYEQYF
TRBJ2-1 | - | TRBV27 | - | 16 | TGTGCCAGCAGTACCTCTCAGGGGGAGGTCAACAATGAGCAGTTCTTC | CASSTSQGEVNNEQFF
TRBJ2-1 | - | TRBV7-9 | - | 13 | TGTGCCAGCAGCTTAGTTAGCTACAATGAGCAGTTCTTC | CASSLVSYNEQFF
TRBJ2-7 | - | TRBV27 | TRBD1 | 15 | TGTGCCAGCAGGGTTGGACAGGGCTCTTCCTACGAGCAGTACTTC | CASRVGQGSSYEQYF